One and the same sample provided the 20 T cell receptor beta chains below, sequenced in a study of control samples from healthy donors and cancer patients. Sequencing was performed with immunoSEQ multiplex PCR; in TCRdb, only in-frame clones are kept and a portion is missing. The data show approximately 120,000 clones, about 89% seen once. The sequencing input was blood. The source of these receptors is a man aged 55 to 70 in good health.

V is TRBV3-1 (or the pseudogene TRBV3-2) and J is TRBJ1-6, with unresolved D. The germline V and J ends were trimmed by 1 base and 10 bases, with 11 bases remaining between them. CDR3 length equals 14 residues. CDR1 is LGHDT, CDR2 YNNKEL, per germline (reference sequence). The CDR3 DNA follows: TGTGCCAGCAGCCAAGTCTCAATGTCCTCACCCCTCCACTTT. Translated, it gives CASSQVSMSSPLHF.

This rearrangement joins TRBV2 to TRBJ1-5, with D perhaps TRBD1 (5 bases). Germline V lookup: CDR1 SNHLY, CDR2 FYNNEI. Trimming removed 7 bases at V and 1 base at J, with 20 bases between. The CDR3 consists of 17 residues. The chain's CDR3 is CASKPLGGERSNQPQHF. The CDR3 DNA follows: TGTGCCAGCAAGCCCTTGGGGGGAGAGAGGAGCAATCAGCCCCAGCATTTT.

The chain couples TRBV5-6 to TRBJ1-1, with D possibly being TRBD1 (6 bases). V dropped 7 bases and J dropped 1 base, with 11 bases sitting between them. The CDR3 runs to 13 residues. From germline, CDR1 is SGHDT and CDR2 YYEEEE. The CDR3 DNA is TGTGCCAGCGGCCGGGACACGAACACTGAAGCTTTCTTT. Amino acids: CASGRDTNTEAFF. The variable domain in full, completed from reference TRBV5-6 and TRBJ1-1, reads DAGVTQSPTHLIKTRGQQVTLRCSPKSGHDTVSWYQQALGQGPQFIFQYYEEEERQRGNFPDRFSGHQFPNYSSELNVNALLLGDSALYLCASGRDTNTEAFFGQGTRLTVV.

There are a few counts of this clone. This chain connects TRBV7-2 to TRBJ2-3, with 15 nucleotides matching TRBD2. Germline values: CDR1 SGHTA, CDR2 FQGNSA. Germline trimming cut 5 bases from V and 5 bases from J; bases unmatched to any gene: 5. CDR3 size: 16 residues. As DNA, the CDR3 is TGTGCCAGCAGCCAGGGACTAGCGGGGGGTAAAGATACGCAGTATTTT. Translation gives CASSQGLAGGKDTQYF.

The chain links TRBV5-5 to TRBJ1-2; D is uncertain. Germline CDR1 is SGHKS and CDR2 is YYEKEE (reference sequence). The CDR3 is 13 residues long. Trimming shortened V by 2 bases and J by 5 bases, and 10 bases separated the two germline ends. The DNA of the CDR3 is TGTGCCAGCAGCTTAGGGAATGGGTATGGCTACACCTTC. This gives the protein CASSLGNGYGYTF.

DNA for the CDR3: TGCGCCAGCAGCCAAGAATCAGTACAGGGTGCGAACACCGGGGAGCTGTTTTTT. This gives the protein CASSQESVQGANTGELFF. The J gene is TRBJ2-2, the V gene TRBV4-1; weak D call: TRBD1 (6 bases). CDR3 size: 18 residues. Germline CDR1 reads MGHRA; CDR2 reads YSYEKL. V was shortened by 0 bases and J by 0 bases, with 14 bases between the two germline ends.

This clone has only one observation. The chain is built from TRBV6-6 and TRBJ1-1; possible D gene TRBD1, 5 bases. Trimming removed 8 bases from V and 5 bases from J, with 12 bases in between. This CDR3 has 12 residues. CDR1 is MNHNY, CDR2 SVGAGI, per germline (reference sequence). The CDR3 loop is CASFWGETEAFF. The CDR3, as DNA: TGTGCCAGCTTCTGGGGCGAAACTGAAGCTTTCTTT.

As for this clone: Germline and junction disagree at one end, which may indicate a read error. The V call is TRBV6-5, the J call TRBJ2-5; either TRBD1 or TRBD2 may supply D (5 bases each). Per the germline V gene, CDR1 is MNHEY and CDR2 is SVGAGI. This CDR3 has 15 residues. This CDR3 reads CASSNSGRHQETQYF. DNA of the CDR3: TGTGCCAGCAGTAACTCGGGACGACACCAAGAGACCCAGTACTTC.

The chain employs TRBV29-1 and TRBJ1-2; D not certain. This CDR3 has 13 amino acids. Trimming took off 0 bases at V and 0 bases at J, with 5 bases between the two ends. CDR1 is SQVTM and CDR2 is ANQGSEA in the germline V gene. The CDR3 DNA reads as TGCAGCGTTGAAGAACGGACTAACTATGGCTACACCTTC. Amino acids: CSVEERTNYGYTF.

This chain uses TRBV19 with TRBJ2-4; D ambiguous. With 7 bases removed from V and 0 bases from J, the gap between germline ends came to 10 bases. CDR1 is LNHDA and CDR2 is SQIVND in the germline V gene (reference sequence). The CDR3 sequence is 14 residues long. The CDR3 reads CASISHGAKNIQYF. CDR3 nucleotide sequence: TGTGCCAGTATTAGTCATGGAGCCAAAAACATTCAGTACTTC.

This clone was recorded once. The chain carries TRBV27 and TRBJ1-5; D gene unclear. This CDR3 is built from 14 residues. CDR1 is MNHEY, CDR2 SMNVEV, per germline (reference sequence). V lost 2 bases to trimming and J lost 7 bases, with 12 bases between them. This chain's CDR3 is CASSLAGWGQPQHF. Written as DNA, the CDR3 is TGTGCCAGCAGTTTAGCGGGGTGGGGACAGCCCCAGCATTTT.

The chain employs TRBV6-5 and TRBJ1-2, with D unclear. Germline CDR1 reads MNHEY; CDR2 reads SVGAGI. CDR3 size: 16 residues. The V end lost 2 bases, the J end lost 7 bases, and 20 bases lay between the germline ends. The DNA for the CDR3 is TGTGCCAGCAGTTACGAAAGGAGCCCCCAGGTGGGTGGCTACACCTTC. This sequence encodes CASSYERSPQVGGYTF.

V usage is TRBV5-1 and J usage is TRBJ2-2, with D possibly matching TRBD1 (5 bases). V lost 4 bases to trimming and J lost 7 bases, with 11 bases between them. This CDR3 spans 13 amino acids. Germline CDR1 reads SGHRS; CDR2 reads YFSETQ. For the CDR3, the DNA is TGCGCCAGCAGCCAAGGGGATCTCGGGGAGCTGTTTTTT. The encoded protein is CASSQGDLGELFF.

Points on this clone: At one boundary the junction diverges from the germline segment, which might be a read error. The chain carries TRBV7-7 and TRBJ1-1; D call uncertain. The CDR3 totals 13 residues. In germline, CDR1 is SSHAT, CDR2 FNYEAQ (reference sequence). The DNA for the CDR3 is TGTGCTAGCAGCCGATCCATGAACACTGAAGCTTTCTTT. This gives the protein CASSRSMNTEAFF.

This chain uses TRBV6-5 with TRBJ2-1; 8 nucleotides line up with TRBD1. This CDR3 is 14 amino acids long. The junction had 3 bases not matched to a gene; V was cut back by 4 bases and J by 4 bases. Looked up from germline, CDR1 is MNHEY and CDR2 is SVGAGI. The DNA of the CDR3 is TGTGCCAGCAGTTCAGGGGGCAGATACAATGAGCAGTTCTTC. Encoded protein: CASSSGGRYNEQFF.

V and J are TRBV19 and TRBJ2-1, with D hard to call. The CDR3 has 13 amino acids. Germline lookup yields CDR1 LNHDA and CDR2 SQIVND (reference sequence). V was cut by 3 bases and J by 6 bases, with 9 bases left in between. The CDR3 loop is CASSMGGVNEQFF. Written as DNA, the CDR3 is TGTGCCAGTAGTATGGGTGGTGTCAATGAGCAGTTCTTC. Filled out from reference TRBV19 and TRBJ2-1, the complete variable domain reads DGGITQSPKYLFRKEGQNVTLSCEQNLNHDAMYWYRQDPGQGLRLIYYSQIVNDFQKGDIAEGYSVSREKKESFPLTVTSAQKNPTAFYLCASSMGGVNEQFFGPGTRLTVL.

V usage is TRBV15 and J usage is TRBJ1-1, with D unclear. Germline CDR1 LNHNV, CDR2 YYDKDF (reference sequence). The CDR3 runs 14 residues. With 5 bases removed from V and 0 bases from J, the gap between germline ends came to 10 bases. The CDR3 here is CATSSGLLNTEAFF. Written as DNA, the CDR3 is TGTGCCACCAGCTCCGGACTTCTGAACACTGAAGCTTTCTTT.

A single count supports this clone. V gene TRBV6-2 or TRBV6-3 combines with J gene TRBJ2-6; D unclear. This CDR3 is built from 15 residues. Trimming removed 0 bases from V and 2 bases from J, with 5 bases in between. The germline V gene has CDR1 MNHEY and CDR2 SVGEGT. CDR3 sequence (DNA): TGTGCCAGCAGTTACTCGGGCGCTGGGGCCAACGTCCTGACTTTC. This gives the protein CASSYSGAGANVLTF.

The chain couples TRBV24-1 to TRBJ2-3; D is ambiguous. Germline V gene lookup returns CDR1 KGHDR and CDR2 SFDVKD. Trimming removed 2 bases at V and 0 bases at J, with 11 bases between. This CDR3 comprises 16 residues. CDR3: CATSDSTASSTDTQYF. The CDR3 DNA is TGTGCCACCAGTGATTCTACAGCATCTAGCACAGATACGCAGTATTTT.

CDR3 amino acids: CASSLAFTGRTEAFF. CDR3 DNA: TGTGCCAGCAGCTTAGCATTCACAGGGAGGACTGAAGCTTTCTTT. The chain links TRBV7-2 to TRBJ1-1; D may be TRBD1 (6 bases). The CDR3 length is 15 residues. V gave up 0 bases and J gave up 5 bases, with 13 bases separating them. Germline assignment: CDR1 SGHTA and CDR2 FQGNSA.